The source of this T cell receptor beta chain is a study of regulatory T cells in long-lasting Graves disease. Across the whole study: Recently diagnosed Graves' patients had received antithyroid drugs for under 3 months.

With iRepertoire HTBI primers and Arm-PCR of CDR3 regions, TCR beta libraries were built. From the multiplex PCR reads, TCRdb called clonotypes with MiXCR, one entry per CDR3 protein. The profile shows roughly 430,000 distinct CDR3 sequences, 16% of them singletons. Indicated time point: newly diagnosed GD, antithyroid drugs for less than 3 months. The TCR library used RNA extracted from PBMCs. The collection involved drawing nine milliliters of peripheral blood into EDTA tubes. Regarding this clonotype: This likely stems from a read error, as it lies one base from a far larger clone.

Germline V gene sequence: CDR1 SGHVS, CDR2 FQNEAQ. This CDR3 is 13 amino acids long. The data were also submitted as part of a second study, on T cells in Graves' hyperthyroidism and ophthalmopathy. This second study notes: Stable Graves' hyperthyroidism meant no ophthalmopathy progression within 18 months. Ophthalmopathy cases were set apart from stable hyperthyroidism by a 13 V-J model.

The TCR originated in a woman aged 30 to 39 with Graves disease. The J gene is TRBJ1-2, the V gene TRBV7-8; D call uncertain. The sample here was peripheral blood mononuclear cells (PBMCs), taken at new diagnosis, from a patient treated with antithyroid drugs. The chain's CDR3 is CAGSLVSANGYTF. DNA of the CDR3: TGTGCCGGCAGCTTAGTGAGCGCGAATGGCTACACCTTC.